This entry lists 13 T cell receptor beta chains sequenced from one sample in a study of OX40 agonist ivuxolimab in advanced cancers. Assay used: immunoSEQ multiplex PCR; TCRdb lists only in-frame clones, some missing. The repertoire holds 95,000 to 100,000 clones, less than 95% seen once, with around 1.6% in the top ten. The sample consisted of CD4+ or CD8+ T cells sorted from blood, taken in a trial of the OX40 agonist ivuxolimab. Receptors were obtained from an adult with an advanced solid tumor such as melanoma, head and neck, liver or kidney cancer.

The chain is built from TRBV7-3 and TRBJ1-2, with 12 positions matching TRBD1. The CDR3 is 16 amino acids. The V and J ends lost 5 bases and 4 bases, in that order; junction bases with no gene match: 8. Germline CDR1 and CDR2: SGHTA and FQGTGA. DNA for the CDR3: TGTGCCAGCAGCCAGAGCGGGACAGGGGGCGGCTATGGCTACACCTTC. Residues: CASSQSGTGGGYGYTF.

This clone was recorded once. This rearrangement joins TRBV7-2 to TRBJ2-7; 8 bases match TRBD2. The CDR3 is 15 residues long. Germline V CDR1 and CDR2: SGHTA, FQGNSA. V gave up 5 bases and J gave up 2 bases; unmatched junction bases: 8. The chain's CDR3 is CASSGSSGLAYEQYF. CDR3 in DNA: TGTGCCAGCAGCGGTTCTAGCGGGTTAGCCTACGAGCAGTACTTC.

In this sample, this clone turned up once. The chain recombines TRBV5-5 with TRBJ2-3; a weak D match, TRBD1 (6 bases). The CDR3 runs 15 residues. V was clipped by 4 bases and J by 1 base, with 13 bases between them. Germline V gene lookup returns CDR1 SGHKS and CDR2 YYEKEE (reference sequence). CDR3 coding DNA: TGTGCCAGCAGCCTGCAGGGGCGTCGCACAGATACGCAGTATTTT. Translation: CASSLQGRRTDTQYF. Full variable domain (outside the CDR3, taken from reference TRBV5-5 and TRBJ2-3): DAGVTQSPTHLIKTRGQQVTLRCSPISGHKSVSWYQQVLGQGPQFIFQYYEKEERGRGNFPDRFSARQFPNYSSELNVNALLLGDSALYLCASSLQGRRTDTQYFGPGTRLTVL.

The chain combines TRBV7-2 with TRBJ2-7; no definite D call. The germline V and J ends were trimmed by 5 bases and 4 bases, with 9 bases remaining between them. The CDR3 runs 12 residues. The germline V gene encodes CDR1 SGHTA and CDR2 FQGNSA. The DNA for the CDR3 is TGTGCCAGCAGCCTCGTTTTGTACGAGCAGTACTTC. Protein product: CASSLVLYEQYF. Full variable domain (missing parts from reference TRBV7-2 and TRBJ2-7): GAGVSQSPSNKVTEKGKDVELRCDPISGHTALYWYRQSLGQGLEFLIYFQGNSAPDKSGLPSDRFSAERTGGSVSTLTIQRTQQEDSAVYLCASSLVLYEQYFGPGTRLTVT.

This chain links TRBV4-3 with TRBJ1-2, with D uncertain. V dropped 1 base and J dropped 6 bases, with 9 bases sitting between them. Germline V gene sequence: CDR1 LGHNA, CDR2 YSLEER. This CDR3 has 13 amino acids. The CDR3 DNA is TGCGCCAGCAGCCAAGGCTTGCGGGATGGCTACACCTTC. Translated, it gives CASSQGLRDGYTF.

This chain links TRBV18 with TRBJ1-3; 7 bases map to TRBD1. The V segment lost 3 bases and the J segment 4 bases; nucleotides outside the gene matches: 9. The CDR3 has 16 residues. CDR1 is KGHSH, CDR2 LQKENI, per germline. This CDR3 is CASSPFSGTVGNTIYF. As DNA, the CDR3 is TGTGCCAGCTCACCGTTTTCCGGGACAGTGGGAAACACCATATATTTT.

V is TRBV5-1 and J is TRBJ2-1; D call uncertain. Trimming shortened V by 2 bases and J by 6 bases, and 9 bases separated the two germline ends. This CDR3 comprises 13 residues. Germline values: CDR1 SGHRS, CDR2 YFSETQ. In nucleotides, the CDR3 is TGCGCCAGCAGCTTAGGTCTCCCCAATGAGCAGTTCTTC. Protein product: CASSLGLPNEQFF.

The chain combines TRBV11-3 with TRBJ2-1, with 13 bases that match TRBD2. CDR3 length: 16 residues. V dropped 3 bases and J dropped 4; count of bases not matched to a gene: 3. CDR1 SGHNT and CDR2 YENEEA come from the germline V gene. CDR3 in amino acids: CASSLGTSGVYNEQFF. CDR3 sequence (DNA): TGTGCCAGCAGCTTGGGGACTAGCGGGGTATACAATGAGCAGTTCTTC. The full variable domain, rest sourced from reference TRBV11-3 and TRBJ2-1, is EAGVVQSPRYKIIEKKQPVAFWCNPISGHNTLYWYLQNLGQGPELLIRYENEEAVDDSQLPKDRFSAERLKGVDSTLKIQPAELGDSAVYLCASSLGTSGVYNEQFFGPGTRLTVL.

The V gene is TRBV2, the J gene TRBJ2-2; 8 nucleotides match TRBD1. Trimming removed 6 bases from V and 6 bases from J; junction bases left unmatched: 6. This CDR3 is built from 14 residues. Germline CDR1 reads SNHLY; CDR2 reads FYNNEI. The chain's CDR3 is CASSQGARSGELFF. In DNA, the CDR3 is TGTGCCAGCAGCCAGGGGGCGCGGTCCGGGGAGCTGTTTTTT.

In the case of this clone: The same CDR3 arises from other DNA sequences in this sample as well. The chain couples TRBV18 to TRBJ1-4; D not certain. Deletions cut 3 bases from V and 6 bases from J, with 8 bases between. The CDR3 covers 13 residues. Germline CDR1 and CDR2: KGHSH and LQKENI. CDR3 loop: CASSPAMDEKLFF. DNA for the CDR3: TGTGCCAGCTCACCGGCGATGGATGAAAAACTGTTTTTT. Complete variable domain (other parts from reference TRBV18 and TRBJ1-4): NAGVMQNPRHLVRRRGQEARLRCSPMKGHSHVYWYRQLPEEGLKFMVYLQKENIIDESGMPKERFSAEFPKEGPSILRIQQVVRGDSAAYFCASSPAMDEKLFFGSGTQLSVL.

This clone was seen only once. The V call is TRBV5-6, the J call TRBJ2-5; no reliable D call. Germline CDR1 reads SGHDT; CDR2 reads YYEEEE. The CDR3 is 17 amino acids. The germline V and J ends were trimmed by 4 bases and 3 bases, with 22 bases remaining between them. DNA for the CDR3: TGTGCCAGCAGCGGTGGCCCAGGACGGTCGCGGAAAGAGACCCAGTACTTC. Encoded protein: CASSGGPGRSRKETQYF. Using reference TRBV5-6 and TRBJ2-5 for the parts outside the CDR3, the full variable domain is DAGVTQSPTHLIKTRGQQVTLRCSPKSGHDTVSWYQQALGQGPQFIFQYYEEEERQRGNFPDRFSGHQFPNYSSELNVNALLLGDSALYLCASSGGPGRSRKETQYFGPGTRLLVL.

The V call is TRBV5-5, the J call TRBJ2-7, with 7 nucleotides matching TRBD1. The J segment lost 5 bases and the V segment lost 4 bases, leaving 9 bases of the junction unmatched. The CDR3 contains 14 residues. Germline V gives CDR1 SGHKS, CDR2 YYEKEE (reference sequence). CDR3 sequence: CASSPTGLFNEQYF. DNA of the CDR3: TGTGCCAGCAGCCCGACAGGGCTGTTTAACGAGCAGTACTTC. The complete variable domain, with remaining parts taken from reference TRBV5-5 and TRBJ2-7, reads DAGVTQSPTHLIKTRGQQVTLRCSPISGHKSVSWYQQVLGQGPQFIFQYYEKEERGRGNFPDRFSARQFPNYSSELNVNALLLGDSALYLCASSPTGLFNEQYFGPGTRLTVT.

This chain links TRBV29-1 with TRBJ2-1; 10 bases agree with TRBD1. CDR1 SQVTM and CDR2 ANQGSEA come from the germline V gene. CDR3 length equals 15 residues. The V segment lost 0 bases and the J segment 10 bases; nucleotides outside the gene matches: 9. The CDR3 loop is CSVEDSGTGASEQFF. Here the CDR3 DNA reads TGCAGCGTTGAAGATTCCGGGACAGGGGCGTCGGAGCAGTTCTTC.